The 24 T cell receptor beta chains given below trace back to one sample, sequenced in a study of response to subunit inactivated influenza vaccine. MiXCR, applied by TCRdb to the RT-PCR reads, yields one record per CDR3 protein. The table shows roughly 550,000 distinct CDR3 sequences, with around a quarter occurring only once. A further study also used this sample, focusing on T cells expressing NK-cell markers. As that report states: cDNA encoding TCR beta was synthesized via 5'RACE template switching incorporating UMIs.

Material: CD4+ T cells sorted from PBMCs, obtained about 11 days after vaccination. These receptors were taken from a man aged 45-60 years who received an inactivated influenza vaccine.

There are a few counts of this clonotype. The V gene is TRBV18, the J gene TRBJ1-1, with D possibly matching TRBD1 (6 bases). From germline, CDR1 is KGHSH and CDR2 LQKENI. This CDR3 region has 14 residues. V was trimmed by 6 bases and J by 5 bases, leaving 16 bases between them. In nucleotides, the CDR3 is TGTGCCAGCTCGCGGACAGCTTCAGGGACTGAAGCTTTCTTT. This sequence encodes CASSRTASGTEAFF.

V usage is TRBV6-2 or TRBV6-3 and J usage is TRBJ2-1, with no clear D. The germline gives CDR1 MNHEY, CDR2 SVGEGT. This CDR3 spans 13 amino acids. V lost 6 bases and J 4 bases, leaving 10 bases between the germline ends. In nucleotides, the CDR3 is TGTGCCAGCAGGTTGGACGGATACAATGAGCAGTTCTTC. It codes for CASRLDGYNEQFF.

V gene TRBV20-1 combines with J gene TRBJ1-6; D is uncertain. Germline lookup yields CDR1 DFQATT and CDR2 SNEGSKA (reference sequence). The CDR3 consists of 14 residues. V lost 3 bases and J 7 bases, leaving 13 bases between the germline ends. CDR3 DNA sequence: TGCAGTGCTAGTTCTGACCTCTACAATTCACCCCTCCACTTT. Protein: CSASSDLYNSPLHF.

The rearrangement uses TRBV4-2 and TRBJ2-7; 10 nucleotides agree with TRBD2. Germline-derived CDR1 and CDR2 are LGHNA and YNFKEQ. This CDR3 region has 17 residues. The V and J ends lost 0 bases and 3 bases, in that order; junction bases with no gene match: 8. The CDR3 DNA reads TGTGCCAGCAGCCAAGAGGGTTTGCTAGCGGGAGTCTACGAGCAGTACTTC. Translating gives CASSQEGLLAGVYEQYF.

The CDR3 reads CASSLGGRDASGLLYEQYF. The CDR3 coding sequence is TGTGCCAGCAGCTTAGGGGGTAGGGACGCGTCGGGACTACTCTACGAGCAGTACTTC. The chain joins TRBV11-1 to TRBJ2-7; 7 positions agree with TRBD2. The CDR3 extends over 19 amino acids. Per the germline V gene, CDR1 is SGHAT and CDR2 is FQDESV (reference sequence). J lost 3 bases, V lost 1 base, and 18 bases had no gene match.

This chain joins TRBV11-2 and TRBJ1-3; D is unclear. Germline assignment: CDR1 SGHAT and CDR2 FQNNGV. This CDR3 is 13 amino acids long. Between the trimmed V and J ends, which lost 1 base and 6 bases, there was a span of 7 bases. CDR3 sequence: CASSLVSSNTIYF. The CDR3 nucleotides are TGTGCCAGCAGCTTAGTTTCGTCAAACACCATATATTTT.

The chain recombines TRBV7-2 with TRBJ2-5; D is unclear. Trimming left V 7 bases short and J 5 bases short, with 8 bases between. Germline CDR1 reads SGHTA; CDR2 reads FQGNSA. This CDR3 spans 11 amino acids. Here the CDR3 reads CASTSSETQYF. For the CDR3, the DNA is TGTGCCAGCACCTCCTCGGAGACCCAGTACTTC.

This clonotype was counted only a few times. The rearrangement links TRBV19 to TRBJ2-2; D may correspond to TRBD1 or TRBD2 (6 bases each). This CDR3 region has 15 residues. Trimming took off 5 bases at V and 4 bases at J, with 14 bases between the two ends. Germline CDR1 and CDR2: LNHDA and SQIVND (reference sequence). The CDR3 DNA reads TGTGCCAGTAGTGTAGGGGGAGCGGGCACCGGGGAGCTGTTTTTT. Residues: CASSVGGAGTGELFF.

V is TRBV7-2 and J is TRBJ2-7; 7 positions match TRBD2. V lost 4 bases and J lost 6; bases outside the gene matches: 3. Per germline, CDR1 SGHTA and CDR2 FQGNSA. The CDR3 has 12 residues. The CDR3 DNA follows: TGTGCCAGCAGCTGGGAGGGCACCGAGCAGTACTTC. It specifies CASSWEGTEQYF.

This clonotype was counted ten times or more. V usage is TRBV28 and J usage is TRBJ2-7; no definite D call. Trimming cost V 8 bases and J 2 bases, with 7 bases left between them. Germline V gene sequence: CDR1 MDHEN, CDR2 SYDVKM. The length of the CDR3 is 11 residues. The CDR3 sequence is CASGSTYEQYF. The CDR3 nucleotides are TGTGCCAGCGGGTCCACCTACGAGCAGTACTTC.

This rearrangement joins TRBV12-3 or TRBV12-4 to TRBJ2-7; 10 nucleotides align to TRBD1. The CDR3 contains 14 residues. After removal of 6 bases from V and 2 bases from J, the junction contained 4 bases not matched to a gene. In DNA, the CDR3 is TGTGCCAGCAGGGTCGGACAGGGGGCCTACGAGCAGTACTTC. It yields the protein CASRVGQGAYEQYF.

The gene calls are TRBV11-2 and TRBJ2-2, with D unclear. The V gene lost 3 bases and the J gene lost 6 bases, with 11 bases spanning the gap. Germline lookup yields CDR1 SGHAT and CDR2 FQNNGV. CDR3 length: 14 amino acids. For the CDR3, the DNA is TGTGCCAGCAGCTTTGAACGATATGCCGGGGAGCTGTTTTTT. Protein product: CASSFERYAGELFF.

This clonotype appeared a single time. The chain links TRBV4-1 to TRBJ2-7; TRBD1 might be the D (5 bases). Trimming left V 1 base short and J 3 bases short, with 13 bases between. The CDR3 length is 15 residues. CDR1 MGHRA and CDR2 YSYEKL come from the germline V gene. Written as DNA, the CDR3 is TGCGCCAGCAGCCAAGCCGACAGAACTTACTACGAGCAGTACTTC. Translating gives CASSQADRTYYEQYF.

This rearrangement joins TRBV5-1 to TRBJ2-1; D tentatively fits TRBD1 or TRBD2 (5 bases each). CDR1 and CDR2 (germline): SGHRS, YFSETQ. Trimming removed 5 bases from V and 5 bases from J, with 17 bases in between. This CDR3 has 15 amino acids. In DNA form, the CDR3 reads TGCGCCAGCAGAAGGACCGGGACGGCCAACAATGAGCAGTTCTTC. Translating gives CASRRTGTANNEQFF.

The V and J genes are TRBV20-1 and TRBJ2-2; 8 nucleotides match TRBD2. Germline V gene data show CDR1 as DFQATT and CDR2 as SNEGSKA (reference sequence). V lost 6 bases and J lost 1; bases outside the gene matches: 10. The CDR3 length is 16 residues. The CDR3 region has the DNA TGCAGTGCCCTTACCCACGGGAGGGGGAACACCGGGGAGCTGTTTTTT. This encodes CSALTHGRGNTGELFF.

A single count supports this clonotype. This sequence joins TRBV14 and TRBJ2-5; tentatively, D is TRBD1 (7 bases). Germline values: CDR1 SGHDN, CDR2 FVKESK. The length of the CDR3 is 16 residues. V was shortened by 0 bases and J by 4 bases, with 15 bases between the two germline ends. In DNA form, the CDR3 reads TGTGCCAGCAGCCAAGAACCCCCAGGGGGGAGAGAGACCCAGTACTTC. Amino acids: CASSQEPPGGRETQYF.

The V call is TRBV29-1, the J call TRBJ1-5, with D unresolved. Trimming removed 4 bases from V and 3 bases from J, with 19 bases in between. The CDR3 is 16 amino acids. The germline V gene has CDR1 SQVTM and CDR2 ANQGSEA. The chain's CDR3 is CSVVWSPGRINQPQHF. The CDR3 region has the DNA TGCAGCGTTGTTTGGAGTCCTGGCCGGATCAATCAGCCCCAGCATTTT.

V is TRBV3-1 and J is TRBJ2-3, with no clear D. Germline CDR1 and CDR2: LGHDT and YNNKEL (reference sequence). CDR3 length: 15 residues. V gave up 0 bases and J gave up 4 bases, with 11 bases separating them. The CDR3 is CASSQDPSVADTQYF. CDR3 nucleotide sequence: TGTGCCAGCAGCCAAGACCCCTCGGTGGCAGATACGCAGTATTTT.

This sequence joins TRBV7-6 and TRBJ1-4; no definite D call. The CDR3 contains 17 residues. Germline V CDR1 and CDR2: SGHVS, FNYEAQ. The V and J ends lost 2 bases and 4 bases respectively, with 17 bases between them. The CDR3, as DNA: TGTGCCAGCAGCTTAACCTCTTGGAGGGCGATTAATGAAAAACTGTTTTTT. The encoded protein is CASSLTSWRAINEKLFF.

The chain links TRBV5-1 to TRBJ2-1; either TRBD1 or TRBD2 may supply D (5 bases each). The ends were cut back, 1 base at V and 5 bases at J, with 10 bases in the middle. CDR1 is SGHRS, CDR2 YFSETQ, per germline. This CDR3 spans 14 amino acids. Here the CDR3 reads CASSLWGRDNEQFF. Here the CDR3 DNA reads TGCGCCAGCAGCTTGTGGGGACGGGACAATGAGCAGTTCTTC.

The chain uses TRBV7-6 and TRBJ2-3; 12 nucleotides match TRBD2. CDR1 is SGHVS, CDR2 FNYEAQ, per germline. The CDR3 runs to 16 residues. The J segment lost 5 bases and the V segment lost 5 bases, leaving 8 bases of the junction unmatched. This chain's CDR3 is CASSPGLAGYGDTQYF. CDR3 nucleotide sequence: TGTGCCAGCAGCCCCGGACTAGCGGGATACGGAGATACGCAGTATTTT. Full variable domain (rest looked up from reference TRBV7-6 and TRBJ2-3): GAGVSQSPRYKVTKRGQDVALRCDPISGHVSLYWYRQALGQGPEFLTYFNYEAQQDKSGLPNDRFSAERPEGSISTLTIQRTEQRDSAMYRCASSPGLAGYGDTQYFGPGTRLTVL.

This clonotype was seen a few times. The chain carries TRBV3-1 and TRBJ2-4; 8 positions agree with TRBD2. Germline V lookup: CDR1 LGHDT, CDR2 YNNKEL (reference sequence). The CDR3 totals 16 residues. V shed 2 bases, J shed 0 bases, and the junction held 3 bases outside the gene matches. The CDR3 nucleotides read TGTGCCAGCAGCCAACCGGGACTAGTAGCCAAAAACATTCAGTACTTC. Translated, it gives CASSQPGLVAKNIQYF.

This clonotype has a handful of counts. The genes are TRBV18 and TRBJ2-7; 12 bases fit TRBD1. The CDR3 is 16 residues long. In germline, CDR1 is KGHSH, CDR2 LQKENI. The J segment lost 7 bases and the V segment lost 0 bases, leaving 7 bases of the junction unmatched. CDR3 sequence (DNA): TGTGCCAGCTCACCACCGCCGGGACAGGGGGCGCGGGAGCAGTACTTC. Translation: CASSPPPGQGAREQYF.

This clonotype was found many times. The V gene is TRBV7-2, the J gene TRBJ2-4; TRBD2 agrees at 10 bases. Germline V gene lookup returns CDR1 SGHTA and CDR2 FQGNSA. The CDR3 is made up of 14 amino acids. With V trimmed by 5 bases and J by 13 bases, 11 bases remained unmatched. CDR3 nucleotides: TGTGCCAGCAGCGTTAGCGGGGGGCCGGGGGAACAGTACTTC. It is translated as CASSVSGGPGEQYF.